The TCR beta chain under discussion was sequenced for a study of cytomegalovirus exposure and HLA in healthy donors. Study-level findings and limits: Rare TCR sequences dominated, though some public TCRs recurred in many donors.

Vbeta (60) and Jbeta (13) primers were used in the PCR. Some clones are missing from TCRdb's copy, which holds only in-frame ones; the method was immunoSEQ multiplex PCR. The sample has 150,000 to 160,000 clones; around three quarters are singletons. With 1 base removed from V and 4 bases from J, the gap between germline ends came to 8 bases. Germline V lookup: CDR1 SGHDN, CDR2 FVKESK. This CDR3 has 15 amino acids. This clone was seen more than once but under ten times. The target antigen is unknown. The V and J genes are TRBV14 and TRBJ2-6; D is unclear. Sequencing was performed on PBMCs. The sequence came from a woman aged 40 to 50 in good health and CMV-seronegative. Here the CDR3 reads CASSQGLMGANVLTF. The CDR3 region has the DNA TGTGCCAGCAGCCAAGGACTCATGGGGGCCAACGTCCTGACTTTC.